These T cell receptor beta chains were read from a single sample in a study of early T cells in non-severe SARS-CoV-2 infection. TCRdb re-derived calls from the 5' RACE reads in MiXCR, one entry per CDR3 protein. Of 70,000 or so distinct CDR3 sequences detected, about 12% appear once; the ten largest clones hold 1.5% to 2%. The sample consisted of whole blood. The source of these receptors is an adult who was a healthcare worker with PCR-confirmed SARS-CoV-2 infection or an uninfected control (not recorded which). CDR3s include the opening cysteine and the closing phenylalanine or tryptophan. The order of the fields is clone size, D gene, V gene, J gene, CDR3 DNA, CDR3 protein. D genes are given only for firm matches. Not every row has a clone size; where given, it reads once, few, many or a size class.

few	NA	TRBV5-1	TRBJ2-1	TGCGCCAGCAGCTCCCGATCGGGGGCTATCCACAATGAGCAGTTCTTC	CASSSRSGAIHNEQFF
few	NA	TRBV20-1	TRBJ2-7	TGCAGTGCCCGAACAGGGACCCCCTACGAGCAGTACTTC	CSARTGTPYEQYF
NA	NA	TRBV6-1	TRBJ1-2	TGTGCCAGCAGTGACAACTATGGCTACACCTTC	CASSDNYGYTF
NA	NA	TRBV7-2	TRBJ2-1	TGTGCCAGCAGCTTAGAACTCTGGAATCTCGATGAGCAGTTCTTC	CASSLELWNLDEQFF
many	TRBD1	TRBV7-9	TRBJ1-1	TGTGCCAGCAGCTTTGGGACAGGACACAACACTGAAGCTTTCTTT	CASSFGTGHNTEAFF
few	NA	TRBV28	TRBJ1-1	TGTGCCAGCAGACCGCCAGGAGCCCTAACTGAAGCTTTCTTT	CASRPPGALTEAFF
NA	NA	TRBV7-8	TRBJ1-2	TGTGCCAGCAGCTTAGCGGGGAGAGGCTACACCTTC	CASSLAGRGYTF
NA	NA	TRBV6-1	TRBJ2-5	TGTGCCAGCAGTGTCCTCACCGAGACCCAGTACTTC	CASSVLTETQYF
few	NA	TRBV20-1	TRBJ1-1	TGCAGTGCTAGTATATCTGGGGCAGTGATGAACACTGAAGCTTTCTTT	CSASISGAVMNTEAFF
many	NA	TRBV15	TRBJ1-2	TGTGCCACCAGCAGAGAGGGGGGTCTTCGCCAGGGCTATGGCTACACCTTC	CATSREGGLRQGYGYTF
NA	NA	TRBV28	TRBJ1-4	TGTGCCAGCAGTTTGGAGGGGACGCTTAATGAAAAACTGTTTTTT	CASSLEGTLNEKLFF
NA	NA	TRBV7-3	TRBJ1-6	TGTGCCAGCAGCTTACGGGGGTATAATTCACCCCTCCACTTT	CASSLRGYNSPLHF
many	TRBD1	TRBV12-5	TRBJ2-1	TGTGCTAGTGGTTGGGACAGTGAACAGTTCTTC	CASGWDSEQFF
NA	NA	TRBV4-3	TRBJ1-2	TGCGCCAGCAGCCAAGATAACCAGGCCGGTGGCTACACCTTC	CASSQDNQAGGYTF
NA	TRBD2	TRBV9	TRBJ2-5	TGTGCCAGCAGCGTCAGCGGGGGGGTAGAGACCCAGTACTTC	CASSVSGGVETQYF
few	TRBD1	TRBV7-2	TRBJ2-1	TGTGCCAGCAGCATGATCGGACAGGGGAACTACAATGAGCAGTTCTTC	CASSMIGQGNYNEQFF
many	NA	TRBV12-3/TRBV12-4	TRBJ1-1	TGTGCCAGCAGCCGGGTGTCACGGACTGAAGCTTTCTTT	CASSRVSRTEAFF
NA	NA	TRBV7-2	TRBJ2-5	TGTGCCAGCAGTATACAGCTGAATCTGCAGACCCAGTACTTC	CASSIQLNLQTQYF
many	TRBD2	TRBV7-2	TRBJ2-5	TGTGCCAGCAGCCACTCTATCAGCGGGGGGGCGAAACAAGAGACCCAGTACTTC	CASSHSISGGAKQETQYF
NA	TRBD2	TRBV9	TRBJ2-1	TGTGCCAGCAGCGTAGAGGGCGGGGGCTACAATGAGCAGTTCTTC	CASSVEGGGYNEQFF
NA	NA	TRBV6-2/TRBV6-3	TRBJ2-1	TGTGCCAGCAGTTATAACCTCCGCCTGGGCTCCTACAATGAGCAGTTCTTC	CASSYNLRLGSYNEQFF
many	NA	TRBV10-3	TRBJ2-3	TGTGCCATCAGTTCCTACACAGATACGCAGTATTTT	CAISSYTDTQYF
many	TRBD1	TRBV30	TRBJ1-1	TGTGCCTGGAGTTCGCAACAGGGGGGCTACACTGAAGCTTTCTTT	CAWSSQQGGYTEAFF
few	TRBD2	TRBV4-3	TRBJ2-1	TGCGCCAGCAGCCAGGGTAGCGGGGGGGCGGTTGACTACAATGAGCAGTTCTTC	CASSQGSGGAVDYNEQFF
many	TRBD1	TRBV12-3/TRBV12-4	TRBJ1-1	TGTGCCAGCAGTTTAGCAGGGGGCTCTGAAGCTTTCTTT	CASSLAGGSEAFF
NA	NA	TRBV15	TRBJ1-1	TGTGCCACCAGCGGGCCTGGGGGCCTTGAAGCTTTCTTT	CATSGPGGLEAFF